The entry that follows covers one T cell receptor (beta chain) sequence. This record comes from a study of cytomegalovirus exposure and HLA in healthy donors. The length of the CDR3 is 13 residues. V gave up 4 bases and J gave up 8 bases, with 12 bases separating them. Germline CDR1 and CDR2: SGHRS and YFSETQ. 13 Jbeta primers and 60 Vbeta primers were used for the PCR. Clones were sequenced by immunoSEQ multiplex PCR, and TCRdb holds only the in-frame ones, with some missing. The top ten hold under 6% of the sample, which has around 130,000 clones, over 75% seen once. The sequence was collected from a woman between 40 and 50 years old in good health and CMV-seropositive. The V and J genes are TRBV5-1 and TRBJ1-4, with D perhaps TRBD1 (5 bases). Source material: PBMCs. CDR3 nucleotides: TGCGCCAGCAGCGCCGGGACTGAGGAAAAACTGTTTTTT. This codes for CASSAGTEEKLFF.